This TCR beta chain is drawn from a study of spatial heterogeneity in lung cancer. Study details: Unique TCR and UMI combinations averaged more than ten appearances each in raw reads. Study-wide findings and caveats: Ubiquitous expanded tumor TCRs were seen in blood more at resection than at follow-up.

Time point described: sample taken at primary tumor resection. Sequencing of whole RNA from tumor, nontumor lung or frozen PBMC involved no sorting. The cohort: approximately 66 early-stage, untreated non-small cell lung cancer patients. The germline V gene encodes CDR1 SNHLY and CDR2 FYNNEI. Unmatched junction bases numbered 11, after V lost 6 bases and J lost 8 bases. The CDR3 spans 15 residues. A unique molecular identifier was carried by every single TCR cDNA molecule. Via MiXCR, TCRdb re-called the 5' RACE reads, giving one row per CDR3 protein. The table has approximately 780 distinct CDR3 sequences, around 21% seen once. Sample share makes this clonotype large (0.1 to 1%). Its antigen is unknown. This beta chain is a stray read from a library made for alpha chains; its abundance is not meaningful.

The sequenced sample was PBMCs, obtained at surgery. The V gene is TRBV2, the J gene TRBJ2-1, with 9 bases aligning to TRBD2. The sequence was collected from a male donor with early-stage non-small cell lung cancer. Here the CDR3 DNA reads TGTGCCAGCAGCGAGCGGGGGGCGGTCCCCCATGAGCAGTTCTTC. Amino acids: CASSERGAVPHEQFF.